This T cell receptor (beta chain) came from a study of response to subunit inactivated influenza vaccine. TCRdb reprocessed the RT-PCR reads with MiXCR, giving one entry per CDR3 protein. The repertoire holds around 570,000 distinct CDR3 sequences, 6.5% to 8% seen once, with approximately 13% in the top ten. CDR1 and CDR2 from the germline V gene are SGHRS and YFSETQ. Trimming removed 0 bases at V and 0 bases at J, with 10 bases between. The CDR3 extends over 16 amino acids. This receptor was taken from a man between 50 and 70 years old who received an inactivated influenza vaccine. The rearrangement uses TRBV5-1 and TRBJ2-1, with D perhaps matching TRBD1 (6 bases). The material was PBMCs from blood, obtained less than 25 months after vaccination. The CDR3: CASSLEGVSSYNEQFF. The CDR3 coding sequence is TGCGCCAGCAGCTTGGAGGGGGTGAGCTCCTACAATGAGCAGTTCTTC. Together with reference TRBV5-1 and TRBJ2-1, the CDR3 gives the full variable domain: KAGVTQTPRYLIKTRGQQVTLSCSPISGHRSVSWYQQTPGQGLQFLFEYFSETQRNKGNFPGRFSGRQFSNSRSEMNVSTLELGDSALYLCASSLEGVSSYNEQFFGPGTRLTVL.